This T cell receptor beta chain was obtained from a study of CD8 T cells in ankylosing spondylitis. Study-level results: There was a TCR beta motif, made of several highly homologous variants, that appeared characteristic of ankylosing spondylitis blood. Clones linked with disease were CD8+ and fairly uncommon in the peripheral blood.

With respect to this clonotype: Antigen unknown.

TCRdb independently ran MiXCR on the 5' RACE reads; one entry per CDR3 protein. The sample lists hundreds of thousands of distinct CDR3 sequences; about 10% were seen once. V lost 2 bases to trimming and J lost 1 base, with 5 bases between them. This CDR3 has 13 amino acids. From germline, CDR1 is ENHRY and CDR2 SYGVKD. The sample consisted of blood, either unsorted or a sorted T cell fraction (not recorded which). This rearrangement joins TRBV10-3 to TRBJ1-1; no clear D gene. The receptor was isolated from a male donor with ankylosing spondylitis. DNA for the CDR3: TGTGCCATCAGTGAGGTCGCGAACACTGAAGCTTTCTTT. Translation gives CAISEVANTEAFF.